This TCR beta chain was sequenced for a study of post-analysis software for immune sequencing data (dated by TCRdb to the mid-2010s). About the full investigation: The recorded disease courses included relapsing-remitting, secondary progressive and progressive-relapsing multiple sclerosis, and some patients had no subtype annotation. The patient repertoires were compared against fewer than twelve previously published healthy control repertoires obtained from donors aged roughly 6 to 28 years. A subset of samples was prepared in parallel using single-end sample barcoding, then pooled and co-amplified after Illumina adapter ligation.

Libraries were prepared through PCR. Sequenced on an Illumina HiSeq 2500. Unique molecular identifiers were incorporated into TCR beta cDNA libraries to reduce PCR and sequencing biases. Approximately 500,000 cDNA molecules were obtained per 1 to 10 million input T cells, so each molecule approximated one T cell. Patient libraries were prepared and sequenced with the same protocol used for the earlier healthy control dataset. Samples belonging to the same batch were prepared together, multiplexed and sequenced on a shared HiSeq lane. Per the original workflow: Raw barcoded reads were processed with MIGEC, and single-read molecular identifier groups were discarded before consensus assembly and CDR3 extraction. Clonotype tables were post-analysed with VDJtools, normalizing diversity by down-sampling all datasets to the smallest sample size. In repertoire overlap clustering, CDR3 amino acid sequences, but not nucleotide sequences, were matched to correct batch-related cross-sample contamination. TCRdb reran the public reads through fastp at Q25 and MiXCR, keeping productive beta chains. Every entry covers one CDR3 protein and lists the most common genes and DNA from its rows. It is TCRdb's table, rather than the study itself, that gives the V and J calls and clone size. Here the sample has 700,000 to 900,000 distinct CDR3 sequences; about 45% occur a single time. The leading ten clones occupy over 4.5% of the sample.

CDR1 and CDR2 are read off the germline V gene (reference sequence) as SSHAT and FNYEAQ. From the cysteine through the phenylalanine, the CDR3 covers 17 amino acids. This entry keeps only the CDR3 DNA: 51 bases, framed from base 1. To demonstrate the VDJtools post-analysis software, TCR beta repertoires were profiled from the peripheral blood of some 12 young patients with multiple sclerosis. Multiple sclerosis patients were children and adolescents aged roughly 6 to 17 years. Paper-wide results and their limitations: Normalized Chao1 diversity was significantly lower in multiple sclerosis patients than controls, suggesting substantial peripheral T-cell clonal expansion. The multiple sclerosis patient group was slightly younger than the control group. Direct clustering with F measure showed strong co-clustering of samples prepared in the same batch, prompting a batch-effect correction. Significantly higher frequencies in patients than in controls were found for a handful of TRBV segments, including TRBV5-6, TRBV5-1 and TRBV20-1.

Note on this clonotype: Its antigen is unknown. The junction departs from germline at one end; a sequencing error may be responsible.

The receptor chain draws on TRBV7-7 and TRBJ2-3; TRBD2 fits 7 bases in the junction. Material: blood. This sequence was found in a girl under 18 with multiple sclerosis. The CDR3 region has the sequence CASSLGPPGGSTDTQYF. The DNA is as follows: TGTGCTAGCAGCTTAGGGCCACCTGGCGGGAGTACAGATACGCAGTATTTT.